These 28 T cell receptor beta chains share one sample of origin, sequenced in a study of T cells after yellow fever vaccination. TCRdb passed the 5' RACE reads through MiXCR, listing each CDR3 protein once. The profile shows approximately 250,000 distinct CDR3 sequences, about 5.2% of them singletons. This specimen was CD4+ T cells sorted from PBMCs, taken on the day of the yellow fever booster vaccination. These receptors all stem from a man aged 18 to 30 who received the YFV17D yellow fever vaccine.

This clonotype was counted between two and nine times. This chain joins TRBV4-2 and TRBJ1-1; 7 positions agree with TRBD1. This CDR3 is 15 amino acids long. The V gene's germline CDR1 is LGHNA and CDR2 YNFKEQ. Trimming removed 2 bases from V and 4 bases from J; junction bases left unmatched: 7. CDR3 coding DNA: TGTGCCAGCAGCCAACACAGGGGTTGGAGCACTGAAGCTTTCTTT. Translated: CASSQHRGWSTEAFF.

The CDR3 spells CASSLGGNTQYF. The CDR3 DNA reads as TGTGCCAGCAGCTTAGGGGGAAATACGCAGTATTTT. The chain couples TRBV7-2 to TRBJ2-3; the D is unclear. V was shortened by 1 base and J by 7 bases, with 6 bases between the two germline ends. The CDR3 contains 12 residues. Per the germline V gene, CDR1 is SGHTA and CDR2 is FQGNSA.

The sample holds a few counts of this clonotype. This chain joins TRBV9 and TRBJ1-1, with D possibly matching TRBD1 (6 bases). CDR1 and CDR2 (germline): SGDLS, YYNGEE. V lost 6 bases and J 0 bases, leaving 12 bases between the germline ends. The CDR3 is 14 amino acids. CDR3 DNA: TGTGCCAGCAACCCTGGACAGATGAACACTGAAGCTTTCTTT. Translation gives CASNPGQMNTEAFF.

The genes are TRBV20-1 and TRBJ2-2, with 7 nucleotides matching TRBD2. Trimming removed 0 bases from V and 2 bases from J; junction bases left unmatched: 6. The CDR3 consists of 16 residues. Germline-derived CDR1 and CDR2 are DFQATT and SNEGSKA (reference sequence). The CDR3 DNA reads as TGCAGTGCTAGAGATCCGCAGCGGGGAAACACCGGGGAGCTGTTTTTT. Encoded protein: CSARDPQRGNTGELFF.

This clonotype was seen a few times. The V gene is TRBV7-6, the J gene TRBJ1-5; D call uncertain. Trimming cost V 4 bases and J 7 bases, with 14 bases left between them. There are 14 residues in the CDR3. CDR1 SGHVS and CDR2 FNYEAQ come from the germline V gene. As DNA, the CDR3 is TGTGCCAGCAGCTCTAACCTGGGGAAACAGCCCCAGCATTTT. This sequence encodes CASSSNLGKQPQHF.

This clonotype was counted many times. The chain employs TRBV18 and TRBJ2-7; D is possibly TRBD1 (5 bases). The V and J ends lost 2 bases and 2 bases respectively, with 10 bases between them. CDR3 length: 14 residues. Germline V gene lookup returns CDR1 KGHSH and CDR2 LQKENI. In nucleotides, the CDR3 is TGTGCCAGCTCACCATCGGCCAGGGCCTACGAGCAGTACGTC. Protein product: CASSPSARAYEQYV.

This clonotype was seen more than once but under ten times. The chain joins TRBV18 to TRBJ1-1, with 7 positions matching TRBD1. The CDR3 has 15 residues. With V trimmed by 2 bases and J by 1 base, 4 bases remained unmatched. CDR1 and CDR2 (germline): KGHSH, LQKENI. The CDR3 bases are TGTGCCAGCTCACCAGACAGGGCCGGGAACACTGAAGCTTTCTTT. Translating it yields CASSPDRAGNTEAFF.

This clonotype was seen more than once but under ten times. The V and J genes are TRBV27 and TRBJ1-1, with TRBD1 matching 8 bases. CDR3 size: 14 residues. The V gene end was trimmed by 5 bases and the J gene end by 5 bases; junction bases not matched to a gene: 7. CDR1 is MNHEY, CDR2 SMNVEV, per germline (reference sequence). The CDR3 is CASSRRTGMTEAFF. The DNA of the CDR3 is TGTGCCAGCAGTAGACGGACAGGGATGACTGAAGCTTTCTTT.

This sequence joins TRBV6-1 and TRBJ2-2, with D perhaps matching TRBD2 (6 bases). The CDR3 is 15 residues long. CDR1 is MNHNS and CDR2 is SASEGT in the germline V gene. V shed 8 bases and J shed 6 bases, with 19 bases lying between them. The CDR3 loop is CASGETGLASGELFF. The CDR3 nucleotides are TGTGCCAGCGGAGAAACGGGACTTGCGTCCGGGGAGCTGTTTTTT.

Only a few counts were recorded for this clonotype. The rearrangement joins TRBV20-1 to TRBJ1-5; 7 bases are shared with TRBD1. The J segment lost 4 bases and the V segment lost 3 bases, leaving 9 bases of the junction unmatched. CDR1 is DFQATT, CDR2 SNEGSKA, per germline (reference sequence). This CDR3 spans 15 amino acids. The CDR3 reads CSARRRARGNQPQHF. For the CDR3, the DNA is TGCAGTGCTAGGCGTCGGGCCAGGGGGAATCAGCCCCAGCATTTT.

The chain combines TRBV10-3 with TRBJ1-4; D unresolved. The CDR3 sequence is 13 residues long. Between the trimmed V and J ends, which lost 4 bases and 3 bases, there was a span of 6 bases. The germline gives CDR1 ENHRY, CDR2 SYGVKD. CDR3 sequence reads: CAISVRPNEKLFF. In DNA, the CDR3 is TGTGCCATCAGTGTCCGGCCTAATGAAAAACTGTTTTTT.

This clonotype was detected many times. The DNA of the CDR3 is TGTGCCAGTACTCCCGCGGCCTGGGGCAAGGAGCAGTTCTTC. This sequence encodes CASTPAAWGKEQFF. This rearrangement joins TRBV19 to TRBJ2-1; a possible D gene is TRBD1 (5 bases). The CDR3 runs 14 residues. Trimming took off 7 bases at V and 10 bases at J, with 20 bases between the two ends. Germline loops: CDR1 LNHDA, CDR2 SQIVND (reference sequence).

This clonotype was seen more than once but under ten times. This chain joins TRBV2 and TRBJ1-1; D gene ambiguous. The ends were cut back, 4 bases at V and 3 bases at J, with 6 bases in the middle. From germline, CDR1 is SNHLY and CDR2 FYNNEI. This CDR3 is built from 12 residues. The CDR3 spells CASSVRDTEAFF. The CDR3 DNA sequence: TGTGCCAGCAGTGTGAGAGACACTGAAGCTTTCTTT.

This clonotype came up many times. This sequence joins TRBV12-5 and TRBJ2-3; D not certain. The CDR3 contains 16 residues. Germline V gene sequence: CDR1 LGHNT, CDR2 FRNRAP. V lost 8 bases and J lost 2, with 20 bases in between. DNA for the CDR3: TGTGCTAGTTTGGACGGACGCCTCACCTCCACAGATACGCAGTATTTT. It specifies CASLDGRLTSTDTQYF.

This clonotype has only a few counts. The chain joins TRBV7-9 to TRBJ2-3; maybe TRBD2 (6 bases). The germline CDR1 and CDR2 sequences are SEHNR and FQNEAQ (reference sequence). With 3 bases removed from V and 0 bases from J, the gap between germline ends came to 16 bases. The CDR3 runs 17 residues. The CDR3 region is CASSLLLGTSSTDTQYF. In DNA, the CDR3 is TGTGCCAGCAGCTTGCTCTTGGGGACTTCTAGCACAGATACGCAGTATTTT.

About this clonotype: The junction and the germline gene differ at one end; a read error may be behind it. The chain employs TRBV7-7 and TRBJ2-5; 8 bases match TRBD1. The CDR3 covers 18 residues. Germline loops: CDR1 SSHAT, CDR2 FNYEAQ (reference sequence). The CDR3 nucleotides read TGTGCTAGCAGCCCGGACAGGGCCCACCCAAGGGGGATGGAGACCCAGTACTTC. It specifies CASSPDRAHPRGMETQYF.

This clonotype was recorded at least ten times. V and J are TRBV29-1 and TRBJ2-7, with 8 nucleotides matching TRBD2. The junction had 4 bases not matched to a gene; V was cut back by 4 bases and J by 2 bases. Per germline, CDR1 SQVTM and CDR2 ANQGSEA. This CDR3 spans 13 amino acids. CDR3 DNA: TGCAGCGTTGGACTAGCGCGTACCTACGAGCAGTACTTC. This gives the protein CSVGLARTYEQYF.

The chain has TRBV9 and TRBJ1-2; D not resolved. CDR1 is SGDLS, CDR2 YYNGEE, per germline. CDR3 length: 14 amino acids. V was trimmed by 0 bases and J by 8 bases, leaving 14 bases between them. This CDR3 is CASSVASRTGGYTF. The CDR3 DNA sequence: TGTGCCAGCAGCGTAGCGTCTAGGACGGGAGGCTACACCTTC.

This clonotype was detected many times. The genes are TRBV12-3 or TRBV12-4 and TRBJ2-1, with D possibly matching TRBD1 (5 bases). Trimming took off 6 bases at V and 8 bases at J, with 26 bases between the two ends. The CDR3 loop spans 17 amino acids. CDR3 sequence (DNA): TGTGCCAGCAGCCAGTTCAAGGGGCACTTCAAGGCGGATGAGCAGTTCTTC. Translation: CASSQFKGHFKADEQFF.

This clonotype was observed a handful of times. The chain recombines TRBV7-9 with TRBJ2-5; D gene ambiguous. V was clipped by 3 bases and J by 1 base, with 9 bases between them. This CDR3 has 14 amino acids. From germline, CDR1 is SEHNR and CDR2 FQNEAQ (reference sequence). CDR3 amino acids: CASSFNSIQETQYF. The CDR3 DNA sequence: TGTGCCAGCAGCTTTAATAGCATCCAAGAGACCCAGTACTTC. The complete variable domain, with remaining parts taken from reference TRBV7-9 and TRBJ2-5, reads DTGVSQNPRHKITKRGQNVTFRCDPISEHNRLYWYRQTLGQGPEFLTYFQNEAQLEKSRLLSDRFSAERPKGSFSTLEIQRTEQGDSAMYLCASSFNSIQETQYFGPGTRLLVL.

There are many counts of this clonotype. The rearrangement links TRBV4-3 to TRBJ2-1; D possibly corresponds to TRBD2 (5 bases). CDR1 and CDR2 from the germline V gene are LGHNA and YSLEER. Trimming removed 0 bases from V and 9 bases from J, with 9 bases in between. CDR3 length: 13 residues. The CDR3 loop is CASSQDTEGEQFF. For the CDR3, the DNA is TGCGCCAGCAGCCAAGATACCGAGGGTGAGCAGTTCTTC.

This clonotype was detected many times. DNA of the CDR3: TGCGCCAGCAGCCAAGATCACGGGGGGGTCACCGGGGAGCTGTTTTTT. The encoded protein is CASSQDHGGVTGELFF. This chain connects TRBV4-3 to TRBJ2-2; TRBD2 matches at 8 bases. The CDR3 consists of 16 residues. The junction had 4 bases not matched to a gene; V was cut back by 0 bases and J by 4 bases. Per the germline V gene, CDR1 is LGHNA and CDR2 is YSLEER.

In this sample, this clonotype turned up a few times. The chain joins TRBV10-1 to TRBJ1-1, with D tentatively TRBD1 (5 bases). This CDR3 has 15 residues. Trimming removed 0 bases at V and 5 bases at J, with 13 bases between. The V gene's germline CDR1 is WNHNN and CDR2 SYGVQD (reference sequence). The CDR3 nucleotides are TGCGCCAGCAGTGAGTCAAGGTACTGGGGGACTGAAGCTTTCTTT. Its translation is CASSESRYWGTEAFF.

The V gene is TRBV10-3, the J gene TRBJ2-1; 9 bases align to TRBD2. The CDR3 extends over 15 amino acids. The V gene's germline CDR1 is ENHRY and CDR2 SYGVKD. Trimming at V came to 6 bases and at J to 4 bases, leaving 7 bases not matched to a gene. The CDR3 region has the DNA TGTGCCATCAGCCCGACTAGCGGAGCATACAATGAGCAGTTCTTC. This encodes CAISPTSGAYNEQFF.

The CDR3 region has the DNA TGCAGCGTTGTAGGGGACAGGCCCAATGAGCAGTTCTTC. Its translation: CSVVGDRPNEQFF. The rearrangement joins TRBV29-1 to TRBJ2-1, with 8 nucleotides matching TRBD1. After removal of 4 bases from V and 6 bases from J, the junction contained 5 bases not matched to a gene. This CDR3 has 13 residues. Germline lookup yields CDR1 SQVTM and CDR2 ANQGSEA.

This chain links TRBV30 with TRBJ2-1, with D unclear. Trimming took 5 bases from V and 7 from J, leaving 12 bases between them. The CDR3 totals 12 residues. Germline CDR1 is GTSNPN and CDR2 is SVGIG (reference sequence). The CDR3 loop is CAWGPQTNEQFF. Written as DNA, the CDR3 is TGTGCCTGGGGCCCTCAAACAAATGAGCAGTTCTTC. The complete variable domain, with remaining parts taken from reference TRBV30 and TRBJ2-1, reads SQTIHQWPATLVQPVGSPLSLECTVEGTSNPNLYWYRQAAGRGLQLLFYSVGIGQISSEVPQNLSASRPQDRQFILSSKKLLLSDSGFYLCAWGPQTNEQFFGPGTRLTVL.

The CDR3 here is CSATSNEQFF. The CDR3 nucleotides are TGCAGTGCTACGAGCAATGAGCAGTTCTTC. The chain recombines TRBV20-1 with TRBJ2-1; no clear D gene. V dropped 4 bases and J dropped 6 bases, with 4 bases sitting between them. The CDR3 is 10 residues long. Germline lookup yields CDR1 DFQATT and CDR2 SNEGSKA (reference sequence).

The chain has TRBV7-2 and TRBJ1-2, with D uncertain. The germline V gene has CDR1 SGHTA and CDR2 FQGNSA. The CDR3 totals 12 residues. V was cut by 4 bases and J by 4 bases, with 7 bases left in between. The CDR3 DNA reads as TGTGCCAGCAGCTATTCCAGCTATGGCTACACCTTC. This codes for CASSYSSYGYTF. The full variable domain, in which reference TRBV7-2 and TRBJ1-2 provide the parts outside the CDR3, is GAGVSQSPSNKVTEKGKDVELRCDPISGHTALYWYRQSLGQGLEFLIYFQGNSAPDKSGLPSDRFSAERTGGSVSTLTIQRTQQEDSAVYLCASSYSSYGYTFGSGTRLTVV.